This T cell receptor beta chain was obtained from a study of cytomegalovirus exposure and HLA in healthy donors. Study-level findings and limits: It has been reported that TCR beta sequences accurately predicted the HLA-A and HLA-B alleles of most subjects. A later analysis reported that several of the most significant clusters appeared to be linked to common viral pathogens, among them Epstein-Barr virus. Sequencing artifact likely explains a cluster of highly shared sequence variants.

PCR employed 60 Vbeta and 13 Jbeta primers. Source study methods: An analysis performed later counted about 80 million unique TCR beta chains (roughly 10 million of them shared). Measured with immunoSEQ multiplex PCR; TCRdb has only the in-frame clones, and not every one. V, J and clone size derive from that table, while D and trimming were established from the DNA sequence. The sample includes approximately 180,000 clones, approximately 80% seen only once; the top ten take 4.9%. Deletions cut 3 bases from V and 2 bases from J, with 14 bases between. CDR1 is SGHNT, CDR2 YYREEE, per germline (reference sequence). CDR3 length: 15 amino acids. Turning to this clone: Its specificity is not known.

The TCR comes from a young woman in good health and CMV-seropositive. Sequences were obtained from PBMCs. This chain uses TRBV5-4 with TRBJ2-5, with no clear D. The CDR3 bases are TGTGCCAGCAGCTCGACTGGCCAGATACAAGAGACCCAGTACTTC. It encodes CASSSTGQIQETQYF.